These 17 T cell receptor beta chains share one sample of origin, sequenced in a study of T cells in Graves' hyperthyroidism and ophthalmopathy. Template material for amplifying TCR beta CDR3 regions consisted of RNA transcripts. A first-round RT-PCR of the TCR CDR3 used the HTBI primer set. TCRdb fed the multiplex PCR reads into MiXCR, producing one record per CDR3 protein. The sample holds over 200,000 distinct CDR3 sequences; around 17% are singletons and the top ten take roughly two fifths. Sequencing was performed on blood. The receptors here all came from a man between 40 and 49 years old with Graves' hyperthyroidism.

This clonotype was recorded many times. V usage is TRBV7-9 and J usage is TRBJ1-1; 7 positions match TRBD1. This CDR3 contains 15 residues. V was clipped by 5 bases and J by 1 base; unmatched bases: 7. Germline values: CDR1 SEHNR, CDR2 FQNEAQ (reference sequence). CDR3 in amino acids: CASSPTGPGNTEAFF. The CDR3 DNA sequence: TGTGCCAGCAGCCCGACAGGGCCAGGGAACACTGAAGCTTTCTTT.

This clonotype occurred many times. V is TRBV2 and J is TRBJ2-7; D possibly corresponds to TRBD1 (6 bases). Germline V lookup: CDR1 SNHLY, CDR2 FYNNEI. The CDR3 has 12 amino acids. Between the trimmed V and J ends, which lost 6 bases and 4 bases, there was a span of 10 bases. The CDR3 reads CASRDRVYEQYF. The CDR3 DNA reads as TGTGCCAGCAGGGACAGAGTTTACGAGCAGTACTTC.

This clonotype was seen repeatedly, ten times or more. The gene calls are TRBV18 and TRBJ1-1; 7 nucleotides agree with TRBD1. Germline loops: CDR1 KGHSH, CDR2 LQKENI. Trimming cost V 6 bases and J 1 base; bases outside gene matches: 8. The CDR3 extends over 15 amino acids. The DNA of the CDR3 is TGTGCCAGCTCTCTTCAGGGACAGTCGAACACTGAAGCTTTCTTT. It translates to CASSLQGQSNTEAFF.

This clonotype was seen ten or more times. This rearrangement joins TRBV7-9 to TRBJ2-3, with TRBD2 matching 7 bases. J gave up 4 bases and V 9 bases, and 7 bases lay outside the gene matches. The CDR3 is 13 residues long. Per the germline V gene, CDR1 is SEHNR and CDR2 is FQNEAQ (reference sequence). The DNA for the CDR3 is TGTGCCAGTGGACTAGTTGGGGCAGATACGCAGTATTTT. Translation gives CASGLVGADTQYF.

Ten or more counts support this clonotype. This chain connects TRBV13 to TRBJ2-3; perhaps TRBD1 as D (6 bases). From germline, CDR1 is PRHDT and CDR2 FYEKMQ (reference sequence). The V and J ends lost 6 bases and 2 bases respectively, with 15 bases between them. The CDR3 runs to 15 residues. CDR3 nucleotide sequence: TGTGCCAGCAGAACCGACAGGTGGGACACAGATACGCAGTATTTT. It encodes CASRTDRWDTDTQYF.

This clonotype was recorded many times. The chain has TRBV28 and TRBJ2-3; the match to TRBD1 covers 12 bases. The CDR3 totals 15 residues. With 6 bases clipped from V and 7 bases from J, the junction kept 8 bases outside the gene matches. In germline, CDR1 is MDHEN, CDR2 SYDVKM. CDR3: CASSYRDRGLYTQYF. The DNA for the CDR3 is TGTGCCAGCAGCTACCGGGACAGGGGGCTGTATACGCAGTATTTT.

At least ten counts were recorded for this clonotype. This chain links TRBV30 with TRBJ1-3; D call uncertain. V was clipped by 3 bases and J by 2 bases, with 8 bases between them. Germline V gives CDR1 GTSNPN, CDR2 SVGIG (reference sequence). The CDR3 extends over 13 amino acids. The CDR3 DNA is TGTGCCTGGAGAGGAGGAGCTGGAAACACCATATATTTT. Translating it yields CAWRGGAGNTIYF.

This clonotype came up once. V and J are TRBV7-3 and TRBJ2-3, with TRBD2 matching over 8 bases. V was clipped by 6 bases and J by 8 bases; unmatched bases: 16. In germline, CDR1 is SGHTA, CDR2 FQGTGA. The CDR3 spans 16 residues. The CDR3 is CASSFPGPREGGTQYF. The DNA for the CDR3 is TGTGCCAGCAGTTTCCCGGGACCCCGGGAGGGCGGTACGCAGTATTTT.

This clonotype was seen repeatedly, ten times or more. The chain employs TRBV7-2 and TRBJ2-1, with 9 bases matching TRBD1. This CDR3 spans 15 amino acids. The germline V gene has CDR1 SGHTA and CDR2 FQGNSA. The V segment lost 4 bases and the J segment 9 bases; nucleotides outside the gene matches: 10. The CDR3 loop reads CASSSTSGTGFEQFF. Here the CDR3 DNA reads TGTGCCAGCAGCTCAACCTCCGGGACAGGGTTTGAGCAGTTCTTC.

The sample holds a few counts of this clonotype. The rearrangement links TRBV9 to TRBJ1-5; D gene ambiguous. This CDR3 is 15 amino acids long. Trimming stripped 0 bases from V and 0 bases from J, with 7 bases between. The germline V gene has CDR1 SGDLS and CDR2 YYNGEE. CDR3 sequence: CASSVDSNSNQPQHF. DNA for the CDR3: TGTGCCAGCAGCGTAGACAGTAATAGCAATCAGCCCCAGCATTTT.

This clonotype was detected many times. The rearrangement uses TRBV28 and TRBJ1-4, with D hard to call. Germline V gene sequence: CDR1 MDHEN, CDR2 SYDVKM. The CDR3 is 16 residues long. The V end lost 2 bases, the J end lost 3 bases, and 13 bases lay between the germline ends. CDR3 DNA sequence: TGTGCCAGCAGTTTAGCAGGCCGGTTGTCTAATGAAAAACTGTTTTTT. Translating it yields CASSLAGRLSNEKLFF.

The chain uses TRBV20-1 and TRBJ2-5; TRBD2 agrees at 11 bases. Germline V gene data show CDR1 as DFQATT and CDR2 as SNEGSKA (reference sequence). With V trimmed by 1 base and J by 5 bases, 6 bases remained unmatched. The CDR3 length is 15 residues. The CDR3 nucleotides read TGCAGTGCTAGAGCCGGTAGCGGGGGGGTGGAGACCCAGTACTTC. Amino acids: CSARAGSGGVETQYF.

V usage is TRBV19 and J usage is TRBJ1-1; D possibly corresponds to TRBD1 (5 bases). The V gene's germline CDR1 is LNHDA and CDR2 SQIVND (reference sequence). The CDR3 is made up of 16 amino acids. The germline V and J ends were trimmed by 3 bases and 1 base, with 15 bases remaining between them. The CDR3 DNA is TGTGCCAGTAGTATGAGGGGTGGATCAACGAACACTGAAGCTTTCTTT. This gives the protein CASSMRGGSTNTEAFF. The entire variable domain, with the rest obtained from reference TRBV19 and TRBJ1-1, is as follows: DGGITQSPKYLFRKEGQNVTLSCEQNLNHDAMYWYRQDPGQGLRLIYYSQIVNDFQKGDIAEGYSVSREKKESFPLTVTSAQKNPTAFYLCASSMRGGSTNTEAFFGQGTRLTVV.

This clonotype appeared many times. This chain's CDR3 is CASSTSGGSTDTQYF. The CDR3 bases are TGTGCCAGCAGTACTAGCGGGGGCAGCACAGATACGCAGTATTTT. V gene TRBV2 combines with J gene TRBJ2-3; 11 bases fit TRBD2. Looked up from germline, CDR1 is SNHLY and CDR2 is FYNNEI. This CDR3 region has 15 residues. V lost 5 bases and J lost 0; bases outside the gene matches: 1. The whole variable domain, filled in from reference TRBV2 and TRBJ2-3, reads EPEVTQTPSHQVTQMGQEVILRCVPISNHLYFYWYRQILGQKVEFLVSFYNNEISEKSEIFDDQFSVERPDGSNFTLKIRSTKLEDSAMYFCASSTSGGSTDTQYFGPGTRLTVL.

This clonotype was recorded at least ten times. J is TRBJ2-5 and V is TRBV7-9; the D gene is possibly TRBD2 (6 bases). The CDR3 totals 16 residues. Germline V gene data show CDR1 as SEHNR and CDR2 as FQNEAQ (reference sequence). V gave up 4 bases and J gave up 4 bases, with 19 bases separating them. The DNA of the CDR3 is TGTGCCAGCAGCTCCCGGGGGAATAGGGCTGGAGAGACCCAGTACTTC. Protein: CASSSRGNRAGETQYF.

This clonotype was seen many times. V usage is TRBV28 and J usage is TRBJ1-2, with 7 bases identical to TRBD1. Germline CDR1 reads MDHEN; CDR2 reads SYDVKM. This CDR3 contains 15 residues. After removal of 2 bases from V and 4 bases from J, the junction contained 7 bases not matched to a gene. The CDR3 here is CASSLGDRTRYGYTF. The CDR3 DNA reads TGTGCCAGCAGTTTAGGGGACAGAACACGCTATGGCTACACCTTC.

The rearrangement joins TRBV28 to TRBJ1-4; tentative D call: TRBD1 (6 bases). Per the germline V gene, CDR1 is MDHEN and CDR2 is SYDVKM. Between the trimmed V and J ends, which lost 11 bases and 0 bases, there was a span of 16 bases. CDR3 size: 15 residues. CDR3 sequence (DNA): TGTGCCTGCAACAGGGTCAGCGCAACTAATGAAAAACTGTTTTTT. This translates into CACNRVSATNEKLFF.